The 18 T cell receptor beta chains below come from one sample, sequenced in a study of blood T cell repertoires in COVID-19. The repertoire was sequenced with immunoSEQ multiplex PCR; TCRdb's copy has only in-frame clones and lacks some. The sample records some 200,000 clones, roughly 84% being singletons. The sample comprised peripheral blood. The receptors here all came from a woman aged 55-70 years with acute or convalescent COVID-19.

This chain uses TRBV10-3 with TRBJ2-3; 10 bases fit TRBD2. CDR1 and CDR2 from the germline V gene are ENHRY and SYGVKD. The CDR3 runs to 18 residues. Unmatched junction bases numbered 16, after V lost 10 bases and J lost 0 bases. The CDR3 is CATRPQRIAGGSTDTQYF. The DNA of the CDR3 is TGTGCCACCCGGCCCCAGCGAATAGCGGGGGGAAGCACAGATACGCAGTATTTT.

The genes are TRBV27 and TRBJ2-2; 14 nucleotides match TRBD2. V lost 4 bases, J lost 5 bases, and 6 bases stayed unmatched. The CDR3 is 17 residues long. Germline loops: CDR1 MNHEY, CDR2 SMNVEV (reference sequence). The CDR3 DNA sequence: TGTGCCAGCAGTTCCGCCGGGACTAGCGGGGGAACCGGGGAGCTGTTTTTT. This encodes CASSSAGTSGGTGELFF.

The rearrangement joins TRBV3-1 (or the pseudogene TRBV3-2) to TRBJ2-1; a possible D gene is TRBD1 (5 bases). The germline V and J ends were trimmed by 3 bases and 4 bases, with 7 bases remaining between them. The CDR3 extends over 13 amino acids. Germline-derived CDR1 and CDR2 are LGHDT and YNNKEL (reference sequence). This CDR3 is CASSQTDYNEQFF. The CDR3 DNA sequence: TGTGCCAGCAGCCAGACAGATTACAATGAGCAGTTCTTC.

The chain uses TRBV6-5 and TRBJ2-5; TRBD2 might be the D (6 bases). V gave up 8 bases and J gave up 8 bases, with 18 bases separating them. There are 13 residues in the CDR3. Germline lookup yields CDR1 MNHEY and CDR2 SVGAGI. In nucleotides, the CDR3 is TGTGCCAGCCGTAATCCGGGAGATCCTACCCAGTACTTC. This gives the protein CASRNPGDPTQYF.

The gene calls are TRBV5-6 and TRBJ1-1, with no clear D. Germline-derived CDR1 and CDR2 are SGHDT and YYEEEE. Trimming removed 0 bases at V and 6 bases at J, with 15 bases between. The CDR3 extends over 15 amino acids. CDR3 nucleotides: TGTGCCAGCAGCTTGGGTGCCAGTAGCGGGTCTGAAGCTTTCTTT. It translates to CASSLGASSGSEAFF.

This rearrangement joins TRBV6-2 or TRBV6-3 to TRBJ2-7, with D possibly TRBD2 on 7 matching bases. The ends were cut back, 5 bases at V and 2 bases at J, with 25 bases in the middle. Germline-derived CDR1 and CDR2 are MNHEY and SVGEGT. The CDR3 sequence is 18 residues long. The CDR3 here is CASSLASWGGRSTYEQYF. The CDR3, as DNA: TGTGCCAGCAGTCTCGCTTCGTGGGGGGGCCGCTCCACCTACGAGCAGTACTTC.

This clone was observed a single time. This sequence joins TRBV28 and TRBJ1-1; maybe TRBD1 (5 bases). Trimming took 6 bases from V and 2 from J, leaving 10 bases between them. This CDR3 has 13 residues. Germline V gives CDR1 MDHEN, CDR2 SYDVKM. CDR3 DNA: TGTGCCAGCAGACTACAGGCTAACACTGAAGCTTTCTTT. It codes for CASRLQANTEAFF.

The V and J genes are TRBV28 and TRBJ1-1; possible D gene TRBD1, 6 bases. The CDR3 loop spans 17 amino acids. Trimming left V 2 bases short and J 1 base short, with 17 bases between. In germline, CDR1 is MDHEN, CDR2 SYDVKM. CDR3 DNA sequence: TGTGCCAGCAGTTTACTCCCAGGGGCAGGGACGAACACTGAAGCTTTCTTT. Translation: CASSLLPGAGTNTEAFF.

V is TRBV7-9 and J is TRBJ1-5, with a possible D match to TRBD1 (5 bases). CDR3 size: 15 residues. The V end lost 2 bases, the J end lost 1 base, and 9 bases lay between the germline ends. The germline V gene has CDR1 SEHNR and CDR2 FQNEAQ (reference sequence). This CDR3 is CASSLHGGSNQPQHF. Written as DNA, the CDR3 is TGTGCCAGCAGCTTACACGGGGGAAGCAATCAGCCCCAGCATTTT.

This sequence joins TRBV5-1 and TRBJ2-7; 10 nucleotides match TRBD1. With V trimmed by 0 bases and J by 8 bases, 2 bases remained unmatched. The CDR3 covers 13 residues. The germline V gene has CDR1 SGHRS and CDR2 YFSETQ. CDR3 in amino acids: CASSLEGQGKQYF. The CDR3 DNA follows: TGCGCCAGCAGCTTGGAGGGACAGGGGAAGCAGTACTTC.

The V and J genes are TRBV7-9 and TRBJ1-1; 9 bases fit TRBD1. This CDR3 spans 17 amino acids. Germline loops: CDR1 SEHNR, CDR2 FQNEAQ (reference sequence). V trimming: 5 bases; J trimming: 1 base; junction bases outside the gene matches: 11. The CDR3 here is CASSPRDRVGRNTEAFF. The CDR3 DNA follows: TGTGCCAGCAGCCCCCGGGACAGGGTTGGGAGGAACACTGAAGCTTTCTTT.

The chain carries TRBV5-1 and TRBJ2-2; D is perhaps TRBD2 (5 bases). V was clipped by 0 bases and J by 4 bases, with 19 bases between them. Germline values: CDR1 SGHRS, CDR2 YFSETQ. The CDR3 has 18 residues. CDR3 amino acids: CASSLGWASGISTGELFF. Written as DNA, the CDR3 is TGCGCCAGCAGCTTGGGTTGGGCGTCGGGGATTAGCACCGGGGAGCTGTTTTTT.

This chain joins TRBV6-1 and TRBJ2-3, with a possible D match to TRBD2 (6 bases). The V end lost 3 bases, the J end lost 2 bases, and 9 bases lay between the germline ends. There are 14 residues in the CDR3. Per the germline V gene, CDR1 is MNHNS and CDR2 is SASEGT. The CDR3, as DNA: TGTGCCAGCAGTGAGCGGGGCCACACAGATACGCAGTATTTT. Its protein is CASSERGHTDTQYF.

The chain combines TRBV30 with TRBJ2-3, with TRBD1 matching over 7 bases. The V and J ends lost 2 bases and 0 bases, in that order; junction bases with no gene match: 2. The CDR3 sequence is 14 residues long. CDR1 is GTSNPN and CDR2 is SVGIG in the germline V gene (reference sequence). Here the CDR3 reads CAWSRQGSTDTQYF. The CDR3 bases are TGTGCCTGGAGTCGACAGGGAAGCACAGATACGCAGTATTTT.

The CDR3: CASSQSGTSGTVGTQYF. CDR3 bases: TGCGCCAGCAGTCAATCAGGGACTAGCGGGACCGTGGGTACCCAGTACTTC. The chain combines TRBV23-1 with TRBJ2-5; 13 nucleotides agree with TRBD2. TRBV23-1 is filed as an ORF, its function uncertain. The V segment lost 0 bases and the J segment 8 bases; nucleotides outside the gene matches: 9. The CDR3 is 17 amino acids.

The chain couples TRBV7-6 to TRBJ2-5; D is perhaps TRBD1 (6 bases). This CDR3 is 16 amino acids long. The germline CDR1 and CDR2 sequences are SGHVS and FNYEAQ. Trimming pared 5 bases from V and 2 bases from J, leaving 18 bases between. CDR3 DNA sequence: TGTGCCAGCAGCCCCCTCGGCGGCAGGGGTCAAGAGACCCAGTACTTC. It encodes CASSPLGGRGQETQYF.

The rearrangement uses TRBV12-5 and TRBJ1-3, with 10 bases aligning to TRBD1. In germline, CDR1 is LGHNT, CDR2 FRNRAP. Unmatched junction bases numbered 7, after V lost 6 bases and J lost 2 bases. This CDR3 comprises 16 residues. The CDR3 loop reads CASGLGQGITGNTIYF. The CDR3 DNA is TGTGCTAGTGGCCTGGGACAGGGGATAACTGGAAACACCATATATTTT.

The chain uses TRBV5-8 and TRBJ1-4; TRBD1 agrees at 8 bases. The CDR3 runs to 16 residues. Germline loops: CDR1 SGHTS, CDR2 YDEGEE. With 4 bases clipped from V and 2 bases from J, the junction kept 7 bases outside the gene matches. The CDR3, as DNA: TGTGCCAGCAGCGGAATGAGGACAGGGACTAATGAAAAACTGTTTTTT. This sequence encodes CASSGMRTGTNEKLFF.